This TCR beta chain appears in the sequencing data of a study of radiation and T cells in renal cell carcinoma. This sample's treatment: treatment-naive control, cytoreductive nephrectomy. The tumor was a clear cell renal cell carcinoma. This clone was observed at least ten times. The CDR3 is 15 residues long. Germline values: CDR1 LNHDA, CDR2 SQIVND (reference sequence). J gave up 9 bases and V 7 bases, and 15 bases lay outside the gene matches. Assay used: immunoSEQ multiplex PCR; TCRdb lists only in-frame clones, some missing. The sample shows about 24,000 clones, nearly 60% of them seen only once. The rearrangement links TRBV19 to TRBJ2-1, with 7 positions matching TRBD2. The receptor comes from a man aged 40-50 years with renal cell carcinoma. The material sequenced was tumor tissue, taken from a patient whose treatment was nephrectomy without radiotherapy. The CDR3 nucleotides are TGTGCCAGTACCGGTGGGGCCGGACTAGAGGGTGAGCAGTTCTTC. It encodes CASTGGAGLEGEQFF.